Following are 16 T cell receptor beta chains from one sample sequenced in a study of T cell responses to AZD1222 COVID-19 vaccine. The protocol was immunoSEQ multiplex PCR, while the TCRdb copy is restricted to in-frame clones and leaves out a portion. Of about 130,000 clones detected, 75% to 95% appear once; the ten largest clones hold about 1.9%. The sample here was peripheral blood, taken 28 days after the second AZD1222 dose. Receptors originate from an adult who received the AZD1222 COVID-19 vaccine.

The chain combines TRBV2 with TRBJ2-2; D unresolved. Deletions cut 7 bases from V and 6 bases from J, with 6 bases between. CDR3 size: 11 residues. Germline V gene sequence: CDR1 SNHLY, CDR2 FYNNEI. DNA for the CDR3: TGTGCCAGCACCAATTCCGGGGAGCTGTTTTTT. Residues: CASTNSGELFF. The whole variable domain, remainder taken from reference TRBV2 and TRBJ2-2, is EPEVTQTPSHQVTQMGQEVILRCVPISNHLYFYWYRQILGQKVEFLVSFYNNEISEKSEIFDDQFSVERPDGSNFTLKIRSTKLEDSAMYFCASTNSGELFFGEGSRLTVL.

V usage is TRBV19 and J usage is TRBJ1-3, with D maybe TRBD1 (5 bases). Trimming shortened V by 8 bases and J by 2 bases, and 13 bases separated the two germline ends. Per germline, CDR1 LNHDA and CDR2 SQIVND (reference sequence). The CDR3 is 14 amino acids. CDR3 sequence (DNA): TGTGCCAGTCACGGGACCTGGGCTGGAAACACCATATATTTT. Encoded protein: CASHGTWAGNTIYF.

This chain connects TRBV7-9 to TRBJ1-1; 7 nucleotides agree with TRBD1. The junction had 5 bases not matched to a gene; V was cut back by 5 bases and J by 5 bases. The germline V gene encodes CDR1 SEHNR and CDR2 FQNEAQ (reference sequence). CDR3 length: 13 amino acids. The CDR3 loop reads CASSQTGYTEAFF. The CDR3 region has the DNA TGTGCCAGCAGCCAGACAGGGTATACTGAAGCTTTCTTT.

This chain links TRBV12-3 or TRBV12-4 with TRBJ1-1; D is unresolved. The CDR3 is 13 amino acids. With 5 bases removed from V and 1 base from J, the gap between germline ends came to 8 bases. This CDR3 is CASSRHSNTEAFF. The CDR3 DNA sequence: TGTGCCAGCAGTAGACACTCGAACACTGAAGCTTTCTTT.

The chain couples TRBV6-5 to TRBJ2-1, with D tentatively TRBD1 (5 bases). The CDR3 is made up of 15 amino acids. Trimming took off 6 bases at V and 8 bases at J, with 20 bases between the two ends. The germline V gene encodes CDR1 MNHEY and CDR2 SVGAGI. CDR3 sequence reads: CASRPPLQGLDEQFF. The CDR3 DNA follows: TGTGCCAGCAGACCCCCCCTTCAGGGTCTTGATGAGCAGTTCTTC.

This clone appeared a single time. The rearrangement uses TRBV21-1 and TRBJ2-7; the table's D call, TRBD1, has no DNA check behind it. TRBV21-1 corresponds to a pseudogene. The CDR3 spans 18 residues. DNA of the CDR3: TGTGCCAGCAGCAAATGGGACAGGGGGCCGCTAGACTCCTACGAGCAGTACTTC. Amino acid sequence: CASSKWDRGPLDSYEQYF.

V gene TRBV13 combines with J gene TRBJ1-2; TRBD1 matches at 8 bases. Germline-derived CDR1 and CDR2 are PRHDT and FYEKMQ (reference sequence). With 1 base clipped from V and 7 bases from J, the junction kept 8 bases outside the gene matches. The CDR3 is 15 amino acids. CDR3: CASSLAAGGFVGYTF. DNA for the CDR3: TGTGCCAGCAGCTTAGCGGCAGGGGGCTTCGTTGGCTACACCTTC.

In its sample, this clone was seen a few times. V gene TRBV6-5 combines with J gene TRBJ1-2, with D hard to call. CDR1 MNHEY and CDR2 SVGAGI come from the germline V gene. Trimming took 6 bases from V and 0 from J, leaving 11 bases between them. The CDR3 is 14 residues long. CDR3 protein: CASSRTVANYGYTF. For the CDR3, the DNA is TGTGCCAGCAGCCGGACGGTAGCTAACTATGGCTACACCTTC.

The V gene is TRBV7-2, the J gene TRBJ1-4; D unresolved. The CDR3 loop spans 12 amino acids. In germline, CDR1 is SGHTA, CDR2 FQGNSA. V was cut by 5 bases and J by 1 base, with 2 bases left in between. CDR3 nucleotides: TGTGCCAGCAGCCGAACTAATGAAAAACTGTTTTTT. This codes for CASSRTNEKLFF.

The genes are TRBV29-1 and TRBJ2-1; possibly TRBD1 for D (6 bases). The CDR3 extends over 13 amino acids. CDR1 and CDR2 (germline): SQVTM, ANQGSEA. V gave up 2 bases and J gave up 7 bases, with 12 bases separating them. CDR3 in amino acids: CSVETGRWNEQFF. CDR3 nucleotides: TGCAGCGTTGAAACAGGGCGTTGGAATGAGCAGTTCTTC.

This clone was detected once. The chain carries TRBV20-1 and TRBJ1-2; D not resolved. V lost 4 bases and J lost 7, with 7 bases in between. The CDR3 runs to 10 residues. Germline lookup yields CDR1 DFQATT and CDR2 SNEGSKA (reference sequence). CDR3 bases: TGCAGTGCTAAGGACGGTGGCTACACCTTC. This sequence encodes CSAKDGGYTF.

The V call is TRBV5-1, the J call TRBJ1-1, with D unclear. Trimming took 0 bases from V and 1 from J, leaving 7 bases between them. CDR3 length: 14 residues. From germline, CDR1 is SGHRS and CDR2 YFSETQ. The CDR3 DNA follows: TGCGCCAGCAGCTTGGTTAGGGAGAACACTGAAGCTTTCTTT. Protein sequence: CASSLVRENTEAFF.

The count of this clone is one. CDR3 bases: TGCACTCGGACAGGAGCTCATCAAGAGACCCAGTACTTC. It yields the protein CTRTGAHQETQYF. The rearrangement joins TRBV1 to TRBJ2-5; the D segment call TRBD1 is taken from the table without a DNA check. TRBV1 is labeled a pseudogene. The CDR3 sequence is 13 residues long.

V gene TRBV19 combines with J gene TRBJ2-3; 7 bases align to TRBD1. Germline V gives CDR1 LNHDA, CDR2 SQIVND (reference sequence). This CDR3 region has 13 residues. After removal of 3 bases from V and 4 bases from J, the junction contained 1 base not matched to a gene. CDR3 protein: CASSIQGADTQYF. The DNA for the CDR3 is TGTGCCAGTAGTATTCAGGGGGCAGATACGCAGTATTTT.

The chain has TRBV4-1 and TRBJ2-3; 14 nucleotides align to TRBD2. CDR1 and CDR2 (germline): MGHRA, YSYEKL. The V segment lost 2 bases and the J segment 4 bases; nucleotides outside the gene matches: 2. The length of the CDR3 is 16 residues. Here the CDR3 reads CASSQSGLAGADTQYF. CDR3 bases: TGCGCCAGCAGCCAATCGGGACTAGCGGGAGCAGATACGCAGTATTTT.

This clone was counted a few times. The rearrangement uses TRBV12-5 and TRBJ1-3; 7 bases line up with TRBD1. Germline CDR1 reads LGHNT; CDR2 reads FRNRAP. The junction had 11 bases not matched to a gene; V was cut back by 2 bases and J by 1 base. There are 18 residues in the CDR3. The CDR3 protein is CASGLLGGSSYSGNTIYF. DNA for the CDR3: TGTGCTAGTGGTTTGTTAGGGGGCTCGTCGTATTCTGGAAACACCATATATTTT.